The 10 T cell receptor beta chains below come from one sample, sequenced in a study of CD8 T cells in ankylosing spondylitis. Study results and limitations: A motif in TCR beta, a set of under ten highly homologous variants, appeared characteristic of ankylosing spondylitis blood.

One entry per CDR3 protein results from TCRdb running MiXCR on the 5' RACE reads. Of 390,000 or so distinct CDR3 sequences in the sample, around 22% were seen once. These TCRs are of unknown antigen specificity. What was sequenced was blood, either unsorted or a sorted T cell fraction (not recorded which). These receptors all stem from a male donor with ankylosing spondylitis.

The chain joins TRBV11-1 to TRBJ2-7, with 8 bases aligning to TRBD2. V lost 0 bases and J lost 2; bases outside the gene matches: 15. This CDR3 region has 19 residues. Germline CDR1 and CDR2: SGHAT and FQDESV (reference sequence). CDR3 amino acids: CASSLARGVRERPTYEQYF. As DNA, the CDR3 is TGTGCCAGCAGCTTAGCGCGGGGGGTCCGAGAGAGGCCCACCTACGAGCAGTACTTC.

This clonotype was detected a few times. The chain has TRBV27 and TRBJ2-5; D gene ambiguous. The germline V and J ends were trimmed by 8 bases and 0 bases, with 4 bases remaining between them. The CDR3 length is 11 residues. Germline values: CDR1 MNHEY, CDR2 SMNVEV (reference sequence). The CDR3 bases are TGTGCCAGCGGGTACCAAGAGACCCAGTACTTC. It encodes CASGYQETQYF.

The rearrangement links TRBV12-3 or TRBV12-4 to TRBJ2-1; 11 bases agree with TRBD2. CDR3 length: 15 residues. V lost 6 bases to trimming and J lost 4 bases; unmatched junction nucleotides: 5. The CDR3 region is CASRKGTSGYNEQFF. DNA for the CDR3: TGTGCCAGCAGGAAAGGGACTAGCGGTTACAATGAGCAGTTCTTC.

CDR3 in amino acids: CASGGPYTPYSNQPQHF. The CDR3 bases are TGTGCCAGCGGGGGGCCCTACACACCATATAGCAATCAGCCCCAGCATTTT. The chain couples TRBV28 to TRBJ1-5, with D possibly being TRBD1 (6 bases). CDR3 length: 17 residues. Germline CDR1 reads MDHEN; CDR2 reads SYDVKM. The V end was cut by 8 bases, the J end by 0 bases, with 20 bases between.

This clonotype appeared a few times. V and J are TRBV7-2 and TRBJ2-1; D may match TRBD1 or TRBD2 (5 bases each). Trimming cost V 6 bases and J 0 bases, with 9 bases left between them. The CDR3 sequence is 14 residues long. From germline, CDR1 is SGHTA and CDR2 FQGNSA. Here the CDR3 reads CASRGPSSYNEQFF. As DNA, the CDR3 is TGTGCCAGCAGGGGACCGAGCTCCTACAATGAGCAGTTCTTC.

This clonotype came up a few times. The rearrangement links TRBV5-4 to TRBJ2-5; D possibly corresponds to TRBD1 (6 bases). The CDR3 contains 13 residues. Trimming shortened V by 1 base and J by 4 bases, and 8 bases separated the two germline ends. Germline V gives CDR1 SGHNT, CDR2 YYREEE (reference sequence). CDR3 region: CASSLMGAETQYF. The CDR3 region has the DNA TGTGCCAGCAGCTTGATGGGGGCAGAGACCCAGTACTTC.

This clonotype appeared a few times. The chain joins TRBV6-6 to TRBJ1-1, with 7 bases matching TRBD1. CDR1 is MNHNY and CDR2 is SVGAGI in the germline V gene (reference sequence). The CDR3 is made up of 12 amino acids. J lost 8 bases, V lost 8 bases, and 8 bases had no gene match. The DNA for the CDR3 is TGTGCCAGCGGCCAGGGGGGCGACGAAGCTTTCTTT. Translated: CASGQGGDEAFF.

The chain joins TRBV20-1 to TRBJ2-7, with TRBD1 matching 12 bases. Per germline, CDR1 DFQATT and CDR2 SNEGSKA (reference sequence). CDR3 length: 15 amino acids. V lost 3 bases and J lost 2; bases outside the gene matches: 5. CDR3 region: CSARAGTGGAYEQYF. The CDR3 DNA follows: TGCAGTGCTAGGGCCGGGACAGGGGGCGCCTACGAGCAGTACTTC.

The chain employs TRBV6-1 and TRBJ1-2; no reliable D call. There are 14 residues in the CDR3. Trimming removed 5 bases at V and 1 base at J, with 11 bases between. CDR1 and CDR2 from the germline V gene are MNHNS and SASEGT. In DNA, the CDR3 is TGTGCCAGCAGTACACGGGCGGTTAACTATGGCTACACCTTC. It yields the protein CASSTRAVNYGYTF.

This clonotype was observed a few times. The V gene is TRBV12-3 or TRBV12-4, the J gene TRBJ1-2; 7 bases match TRBD1. This CDR3 region has 15 residues. The junction had 10 bases not matched to a gene; V was cut back by 5 bases and J by 4 bases. CDR3 nucleotide sequence: TGTGCCAGCAGTCTTGGACAGGAGTCGGGCTATGGCTACACCTTC. It is translated as CASSLGQESGYGYTF.